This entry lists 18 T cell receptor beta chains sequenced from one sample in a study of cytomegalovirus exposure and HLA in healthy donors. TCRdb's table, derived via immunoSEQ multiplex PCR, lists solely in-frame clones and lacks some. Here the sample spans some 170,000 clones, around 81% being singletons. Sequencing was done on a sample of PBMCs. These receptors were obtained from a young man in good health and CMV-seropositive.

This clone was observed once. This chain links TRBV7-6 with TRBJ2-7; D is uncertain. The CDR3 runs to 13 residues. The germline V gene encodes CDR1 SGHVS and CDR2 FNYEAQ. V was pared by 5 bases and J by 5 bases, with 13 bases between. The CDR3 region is CASSDTLTHEQYF. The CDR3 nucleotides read TGTGCCAGCAGCGACACCCTGACCCACGAGCAGTACTTC. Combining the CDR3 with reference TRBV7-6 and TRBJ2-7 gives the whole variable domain GAGVSQSPRYKVTKRGQDVALRCDPISGHVSLYWYRQALGQGPEFLTYFNYEAQQDKSGLPNDRFSAERPEGSISTLTIQRTEQRDSAMYRCASSDTLTHEQYFGPGTRLTVT.

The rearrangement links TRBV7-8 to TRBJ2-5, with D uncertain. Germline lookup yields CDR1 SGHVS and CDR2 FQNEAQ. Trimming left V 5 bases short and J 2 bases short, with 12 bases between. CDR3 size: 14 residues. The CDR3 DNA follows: TGTGCCAGCAGCCCAGAGCGAGCTCAAGAGACCCAGTACTTC. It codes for CASSPERAQETQYF. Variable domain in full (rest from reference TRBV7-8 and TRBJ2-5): GAGVSQSPRYKVAKRGQDVALRCDPISGHVSLFWYQQALGQGPEFLTYFQNEAQLDKSGLPSDRFFAERPEGSVSTLKIQRTQQEDSAVYLCASSPERAQETQYFGPGTRLLVL.

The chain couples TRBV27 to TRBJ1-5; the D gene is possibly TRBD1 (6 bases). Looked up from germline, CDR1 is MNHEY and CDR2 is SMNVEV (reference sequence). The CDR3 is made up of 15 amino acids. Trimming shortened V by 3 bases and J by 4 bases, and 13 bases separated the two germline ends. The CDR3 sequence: CASSLRPQGNQPQHF. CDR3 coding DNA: TGTGCCAGCAGTTTGAGACCCCAGGGGAATCAGCCCCAGCATTTT.

The CDR3 loop is CASSLAGGDTDTQYF. The CDR3 DNA sequence: TGTGCCAGCAGCTTAGCGGGGGGAGACACAGATACGCAGTATTTT. The chain links TRBV7-9 to TRBJ2-3; the D gene is possibly TRBD2 (6 bases). With 0 bases removed from V and 2 bases from J, the gap between germline ends came to 9 bases. The CDR3 is 15 amino acids. From germline, CDR1 is SEHNR and CDR2 FQNEAQ (reference sequence).

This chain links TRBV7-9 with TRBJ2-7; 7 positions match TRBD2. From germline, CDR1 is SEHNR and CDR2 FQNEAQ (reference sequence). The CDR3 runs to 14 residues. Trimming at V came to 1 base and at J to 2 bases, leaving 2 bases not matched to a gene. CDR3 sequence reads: CASSLVGGTYEQYF. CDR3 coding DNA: TGTGCCAGCAGCTTAGTGGGGGGGACCTACGAGCAGTACTTC.

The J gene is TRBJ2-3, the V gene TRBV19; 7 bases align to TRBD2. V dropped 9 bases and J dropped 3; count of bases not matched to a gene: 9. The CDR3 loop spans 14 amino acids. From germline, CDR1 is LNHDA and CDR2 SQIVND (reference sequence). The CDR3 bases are TGTGCCAGCACTAGCGCCGGGCGGACAGATACGCAGTATTTT. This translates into CASTSAGRTDTQYF.

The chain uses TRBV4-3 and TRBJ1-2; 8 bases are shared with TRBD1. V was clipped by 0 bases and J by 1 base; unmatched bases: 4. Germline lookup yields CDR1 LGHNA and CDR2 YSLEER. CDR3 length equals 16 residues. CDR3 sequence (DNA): TGCGCCAGCAGCCAAGATTTCGGACAGGGTAACTATGGCTACACCTTC. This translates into CASSQDFGQGNYGYTF.

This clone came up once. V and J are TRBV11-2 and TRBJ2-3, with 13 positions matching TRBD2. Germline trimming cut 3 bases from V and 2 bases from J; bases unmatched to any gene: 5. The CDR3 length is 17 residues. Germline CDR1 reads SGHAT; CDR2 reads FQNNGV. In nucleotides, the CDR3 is TGTGCCAGCAGCTTCAGACTAGCGGGGGGCCACACAGATACGCAGTATTTT. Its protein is CASSFRLAGGHTDTQYF.

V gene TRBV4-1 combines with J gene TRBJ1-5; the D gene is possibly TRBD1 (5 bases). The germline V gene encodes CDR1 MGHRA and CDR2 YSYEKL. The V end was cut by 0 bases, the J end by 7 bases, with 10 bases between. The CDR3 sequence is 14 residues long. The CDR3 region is CASSQDRGGQPQHF. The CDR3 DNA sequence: TGCGCCAGCAGCCAAGATCGCGGGGGACAGCCCCAGCATTTT.

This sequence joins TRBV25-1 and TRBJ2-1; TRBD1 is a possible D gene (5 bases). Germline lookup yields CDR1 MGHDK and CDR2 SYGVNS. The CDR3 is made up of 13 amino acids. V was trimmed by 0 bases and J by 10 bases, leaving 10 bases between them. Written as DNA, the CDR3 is TGTGCCAGCAGTGAATATAGGGGTTGGGAGCAGTTCTTC. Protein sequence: CASSEYRGWEQFF.

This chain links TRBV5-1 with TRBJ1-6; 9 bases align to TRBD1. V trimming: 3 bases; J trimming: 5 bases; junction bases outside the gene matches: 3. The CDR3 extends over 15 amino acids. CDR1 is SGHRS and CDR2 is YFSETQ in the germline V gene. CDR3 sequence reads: CASSSRTGDNSPLHF. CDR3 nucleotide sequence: TGCGCCAGCAGCTCCCGGACAGGGGATAATTCACCCCTCCACTTT.

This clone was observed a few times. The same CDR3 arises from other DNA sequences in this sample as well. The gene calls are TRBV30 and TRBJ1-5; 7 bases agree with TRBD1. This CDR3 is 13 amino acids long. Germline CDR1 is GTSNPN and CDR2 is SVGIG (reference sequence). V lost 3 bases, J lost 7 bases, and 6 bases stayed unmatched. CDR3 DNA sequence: TGTGCCTGGAGCGACAGGGCGGGGCAGCCCCAGCATTTT. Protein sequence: CAWSDRAGQPQHF.

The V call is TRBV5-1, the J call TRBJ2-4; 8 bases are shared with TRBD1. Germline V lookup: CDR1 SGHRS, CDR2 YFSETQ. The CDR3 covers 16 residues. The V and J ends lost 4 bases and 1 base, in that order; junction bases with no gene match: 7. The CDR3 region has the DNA TGCGCCAGCAGCCCCGCGACAGGGGTGGCCAAAAACATTCAGTACTTC. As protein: CASSPATGVAKNIQYF.

The CDR3 bases are TGTGCCAGCAGCCCCGGTGGCGGGGGGCTTGAAAACATTCAGTACTTC. Its protein product is CASSPGGGGLENIQYF. The rearrangement links TRBV7-9 to TRBJ2-4, with 8 bases lining up with TRBD2. Germline values: CDR1 SEHNR, CDR2 FQNEAQ (reference sequence). CDR3 length: 16 residues. V was pared by 5 bases and J by 5 bases, with 11 bases of the junction left unmatched.

The CDR3 coding sequence is TGTGCCAGCAGCTTAGTAGATAACACTGAAGCTTTCTTT. It specifies CASSLVDNTEAFF. The V gene is TRBV7-8, the J gene TRBJ1-1; D ambiguous. This CDR3 is built from 13 residues. V gave up 1 base and J gave up 2 bases, with 5 bases separating them. Germline values: CDR1 SGHVS, CDR2 FQNEAQ.

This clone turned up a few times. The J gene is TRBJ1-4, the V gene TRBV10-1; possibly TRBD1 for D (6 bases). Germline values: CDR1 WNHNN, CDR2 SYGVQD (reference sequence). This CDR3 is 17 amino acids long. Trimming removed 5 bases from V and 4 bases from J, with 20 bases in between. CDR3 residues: CASSTYLPGHLNEKLFF. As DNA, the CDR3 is TGCGCCAGCAGTACCTACCTACCGGGACATCTTAATGAAAAACTGTTTTTT.

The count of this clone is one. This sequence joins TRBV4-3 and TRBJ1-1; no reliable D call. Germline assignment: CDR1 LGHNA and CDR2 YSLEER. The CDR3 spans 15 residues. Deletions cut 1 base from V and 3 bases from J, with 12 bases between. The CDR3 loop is CASSQGRSGHTEAFF. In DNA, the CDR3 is TGCGCCAGCAGCCAAGGACGGAGCGGACACACTGAAGCTTTCTTT.

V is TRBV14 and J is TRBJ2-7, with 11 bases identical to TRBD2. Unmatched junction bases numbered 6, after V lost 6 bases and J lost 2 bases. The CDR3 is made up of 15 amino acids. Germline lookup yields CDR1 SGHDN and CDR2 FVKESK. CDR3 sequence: CASSPLAGGTYEQYF. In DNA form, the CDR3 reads TGTGCCAGCAGTCCTCTAGCGGGGGGAACCTACGAGCAGTACTTC. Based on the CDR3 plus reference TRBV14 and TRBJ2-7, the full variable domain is EAGVTQFPSHSVIEKGQTVTLRCDPISGHDNLYWYRRVMGKEIKFLLHFVKESKQDESGMPNNRFLAERTGGTYSTLKVQPAELEDSGVYFCASSPLAGGTYEQYFGPGTRLTVT.